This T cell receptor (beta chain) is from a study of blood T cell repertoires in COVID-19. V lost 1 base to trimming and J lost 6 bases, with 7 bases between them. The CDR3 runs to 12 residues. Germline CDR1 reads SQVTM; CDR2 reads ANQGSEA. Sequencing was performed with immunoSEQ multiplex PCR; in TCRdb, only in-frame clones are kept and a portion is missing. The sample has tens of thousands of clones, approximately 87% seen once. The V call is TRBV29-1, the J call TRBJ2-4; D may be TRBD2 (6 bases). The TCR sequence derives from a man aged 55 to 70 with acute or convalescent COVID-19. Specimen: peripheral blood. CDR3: CSVEGRGNIQYF. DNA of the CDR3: TGCAGCGTTGAAGGGAGGGGAAACATTCAGTACTTC.